Listed below are T cell receptor beta chains from one sample, sequenced in a study of sequential checkpoint blockade in melanoma. Assay used: immunoSEQ multiplex PCR; TCRdb lists only in-frame clones, some missing. This sample has under 45,000 clones, with around four fifths found just once. Sequenced here: CD8+ T cells sorted from blood (inferred from file names), sampled from a patient given nivolumab and ipilimumab in sequence. All receptors come from a human donor with melanoma. Each CDR3 is given with its conserved first and last residue. The D gene is left open where the match is weak. Not all rows give a size; the values are once, few, many and, for expanded clones, a class.

len	d_gene	abundance	v_gene	j_gene	CDR3nt	CDR3aa
13	.	few	TRBV18	TRBJ2-7	TGTGCCAGCTCACCTCTGCGGACTAACGAGCAGTACTTC	CASSPLRTNEQYF
13	.	.	TRBV5-1	TRBJ2-7	TGCGCCAGCCACGAATCCCCTACCTACGAGCAGTACTTC	CASHESPTYEQYF
16	.	.	TRBV5-1	TRBJ2-7	TGCGCCAGCAGCTCCGGGTGGGGTAGCGAGACCTACGAGCAGTACTTC	CASSSGWGSETYEQYF
12	.	.	TRBV28	TRBJ1-2	TGTGCCAGCAGGCCAGGGGTTCGGGGCTACACCTTC	CASRPGVRGYTF
14	.	.	TRBV14	TRBJ2-3	TGTGCCAGCAGCCCTTTCGGGGGCACAGATACGCAGTATTTT	CASSPFGGTDTQYF
16	TRBD2	.	TRBV7-2	TRBJ2-7	TGTGCCAGCAGCTTAGTCCCTAGCGGGAGGGGTGGAGAGCAGTACTTC	CASSLVPSGRGGEQYF
12	.	.	TRBV6-1	TRBJ1-1	TGTGCCAGCAGAGGGGGGAACACTGAAGCTTTCTTT	CASRGGNTEAFF
16	TRBD2	.	TRBV6-4	TRBJ2-1	TGTGCCAGCAGTGATCTAGCGGGGAGCTCCTACAATGAGCAGTTCTTC	CASSDLAGSSYNEQFF
16	TRBD1	.	TRBV5-1	TRBJ2-7	TGCGCCAGCAGCTTGGCCGGGACAGAATACTCCTACGAGCAGTACTTC	CASSLAGTEYSYEQYF
15	.	.	TRBV4-2	TRBJ1-1	TGTGCCAGCAGCCAAGGGGGAGCGATGAACACTGAAGCTTTCTTT	CASSQGGAMNTEAFF
13	.	.	TRBV29-1	TRBJ2-7	TGCAGCGTTGAAGAACACGGGGCCTACGAGCAGTACTTC	CSVEEHGAYEQYF
14	TRBD1	.	TRBV2	TRBJ2-5	TGTGCCAGCAGGTCCACAGGGGCCCAAGAGACCCAGTACTTC	CASRSTGAQETQYF
13	.	.	TRBV27	TRBJ1-6	TGTGCCAGCAGTTACCGAGGGGGATCACCCCTCCACTTT	CASSYRGGSPLHF
15	TRBD2	.	TRBV27	TRBJ2-1	TGTGCCAGCTTAGAAAGCGGGGGACCCTACAATGAGCAGTTCTTC	CASLESGGPYNEQFF
14	.	.	TRBV4-1	TRBJ1-5	TGCGCCAGCAGCCAAATCCTCAGGGATCAGCCCCAGCATTTT	CASSQILRDQPQHF
15	.	.	TRBV5-4	TRBJ2-3	TGTGCCAGCAGCTCCACCCCGCAGAGCGCAGATACGCAGTATTTT	CASSSTPQSADTQYF
13	TRBD2	once	TRBV19	TRBJ2-1	TGTGCCAGTAGTCCCTGGACTAGCAATGAGCAGTTCTTC	CASSPWTSNEQFF
13	.	few	TRBV19	TRBJ1-1	TGTGCCAGTAGTCCTGGAGGCATGGCTGAAGCTTTCTTT	CASSPGGMAEAFF
14	TRBD2	once	TRBV27	TRBJ2-1	TGTGCCAGCAGACTAGCGGGGGGGCTACCTGAGCAGTTCTTC	CASRLAGGLPEQFF
12	TRBD1	once	TRBV13	TRBJ2-7	TGTGCCAGCAGCACAGGGGAAAACGAGCAGTACTTC	CASSTGENEQYF
16	TRBD1	.	TRBV7-9	TRBJ1-2	TGTGCCAGCAGCCCCCTTAGACAGGGGGAATTGGGTGGCTACACCTTC	CASSPLRQGELGGYTF
16	TRBD1	.	TRBV27	TRBJ2-5	TGTGCCAGCAGTTTAAACAGGGGCCTGTACCAAGAGACCCAGTACTTC	CASSLNRGLYQETQYF
15	TRBD2	few	TRBV6-1	TRBJ2-7	TGTGCCAGCAGTGAAAGCAGCGGGGGGGCGGGCGAGCAGTACTTC	CASSESSGGAGEQYF
14	TRBD2	.	TRBV19	TRBJ2-1	TGTGCCAGTCGTAGGATAGCGGGAGGAAATGAGCAGTTCTTC	CASRRIAGGNEQFF
13	.	.	TRBV27	TRBJ1-5	TGTGCCAGCAGCTGGGCGAGCAATCAGCCCCAGCATTTT	CASSWASNQPQHF
15	TRBD2	few	TRBV6-1	TRBJ2-3	TGTGCCAGCAGTGGACTAGCGGGGGGGCCAGATACGCAGTATTTT	CASSGLAGGPDTQYF
14	TRBD2	.	TRBV13	TRBJ2-5	TGTGCCAGCAGCTTCCTAGCGGGCCAAGAGACCCAGTACTTC	CASSFLAGQETQYF
12	.	.	TRBV5-4	TRBJ2-3	TGTGCCAGCAGCTATCGGACAGATACGCAGTATTTT	CASSYRTDTQYF